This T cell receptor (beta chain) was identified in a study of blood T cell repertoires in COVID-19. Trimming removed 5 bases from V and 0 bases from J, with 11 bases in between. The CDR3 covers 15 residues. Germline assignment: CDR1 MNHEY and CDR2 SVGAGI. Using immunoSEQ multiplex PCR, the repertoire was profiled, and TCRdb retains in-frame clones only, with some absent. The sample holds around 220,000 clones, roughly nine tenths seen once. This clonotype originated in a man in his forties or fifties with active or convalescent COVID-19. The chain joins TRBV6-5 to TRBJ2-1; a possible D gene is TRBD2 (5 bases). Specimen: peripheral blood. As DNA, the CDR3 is TGTGCCAGCAGTCGAGGGCAGAGCTCCTACAATGAGCAGTTCTTC. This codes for CASSRGQSSYNEQFF.